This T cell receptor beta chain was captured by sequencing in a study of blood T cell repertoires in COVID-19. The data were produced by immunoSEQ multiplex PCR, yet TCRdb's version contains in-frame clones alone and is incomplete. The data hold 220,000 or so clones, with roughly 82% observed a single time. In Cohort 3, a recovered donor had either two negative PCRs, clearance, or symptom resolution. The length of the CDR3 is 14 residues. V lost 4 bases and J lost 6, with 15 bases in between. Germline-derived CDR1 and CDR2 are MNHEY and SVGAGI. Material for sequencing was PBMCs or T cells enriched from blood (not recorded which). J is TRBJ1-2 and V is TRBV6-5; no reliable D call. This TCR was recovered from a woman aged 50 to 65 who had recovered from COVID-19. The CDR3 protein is CASSSGPQWDGYTF. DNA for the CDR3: TGTGCCAGCAGTTCGGGTCCCCAATGGGATGGCTACACCTTC.